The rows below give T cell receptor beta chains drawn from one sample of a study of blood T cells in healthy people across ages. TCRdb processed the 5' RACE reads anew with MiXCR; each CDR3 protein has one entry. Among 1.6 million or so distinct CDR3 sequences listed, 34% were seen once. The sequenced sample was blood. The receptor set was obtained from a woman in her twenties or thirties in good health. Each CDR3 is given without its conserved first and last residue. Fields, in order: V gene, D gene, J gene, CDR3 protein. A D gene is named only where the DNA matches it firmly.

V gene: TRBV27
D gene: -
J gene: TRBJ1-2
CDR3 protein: ASSLDWGFGGYT

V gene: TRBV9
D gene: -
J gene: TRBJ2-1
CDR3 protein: ASSVRDGVYDEQF

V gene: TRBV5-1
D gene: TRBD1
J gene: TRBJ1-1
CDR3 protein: ASGLMTGGYGAF

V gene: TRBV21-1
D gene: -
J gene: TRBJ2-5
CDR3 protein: ASSKSRLAGLNRGNEQY

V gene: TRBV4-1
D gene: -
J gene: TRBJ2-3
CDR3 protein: ASSHEGTNTQY

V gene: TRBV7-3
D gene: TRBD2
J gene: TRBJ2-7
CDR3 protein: ASSPAPASGGEQY

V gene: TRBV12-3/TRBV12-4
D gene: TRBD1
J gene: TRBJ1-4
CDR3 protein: ASRAGTGVEKLF

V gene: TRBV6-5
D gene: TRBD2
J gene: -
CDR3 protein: ASGLAGGAEQY

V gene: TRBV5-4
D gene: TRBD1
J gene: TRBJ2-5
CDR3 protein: ASSLLNRGLETQY

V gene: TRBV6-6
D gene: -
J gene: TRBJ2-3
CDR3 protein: ASSFPLAGATDTQY

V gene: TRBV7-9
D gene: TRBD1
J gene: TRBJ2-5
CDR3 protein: ASSSTGQGTGTQY

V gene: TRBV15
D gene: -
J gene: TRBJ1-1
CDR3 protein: ATSRDPWDGEAF

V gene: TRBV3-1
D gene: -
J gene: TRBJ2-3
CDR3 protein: ASSQGLRVDTQY

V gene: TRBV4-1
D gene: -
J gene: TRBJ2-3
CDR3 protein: ASSLQWGSWDTLY

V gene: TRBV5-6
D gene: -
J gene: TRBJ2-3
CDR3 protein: ASSFDQGNTDTQY

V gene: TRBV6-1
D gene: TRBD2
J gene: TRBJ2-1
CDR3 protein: ASSERRTSGGAAYNEQF

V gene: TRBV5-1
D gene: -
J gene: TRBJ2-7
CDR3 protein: ASSFQTGGLYEQY

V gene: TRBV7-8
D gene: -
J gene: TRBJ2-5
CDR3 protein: ASSLRGRREETQY

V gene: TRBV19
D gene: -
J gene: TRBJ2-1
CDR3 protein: ASSIGQSSYNEQF

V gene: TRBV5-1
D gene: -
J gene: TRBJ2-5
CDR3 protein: AGRGLGGPLRETQY

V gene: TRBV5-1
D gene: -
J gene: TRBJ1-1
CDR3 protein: ASSPVSGQGTEAF

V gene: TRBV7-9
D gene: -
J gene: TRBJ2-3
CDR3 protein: ASSWVAGALGNTRY

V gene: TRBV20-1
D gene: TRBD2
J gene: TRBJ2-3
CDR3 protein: SARGGGTTSTDTQY

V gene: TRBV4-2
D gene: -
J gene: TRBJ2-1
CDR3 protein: ASSQVGMGRGGWNEQF

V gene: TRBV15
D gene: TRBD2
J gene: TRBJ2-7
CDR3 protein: ATSTFFNWGGSYNEQY

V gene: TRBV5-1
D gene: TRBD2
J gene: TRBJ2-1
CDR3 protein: ASSLGSGGPQRNEQF

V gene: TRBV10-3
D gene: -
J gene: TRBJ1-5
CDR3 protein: AISGTAASNQPQH

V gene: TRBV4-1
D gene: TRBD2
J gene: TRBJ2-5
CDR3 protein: ASSFRLAGGQETQY

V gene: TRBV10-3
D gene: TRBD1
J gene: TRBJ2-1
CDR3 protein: AISQGDSSYNEQF

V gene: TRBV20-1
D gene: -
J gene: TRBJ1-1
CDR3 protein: SARGGRGNTNTEAF

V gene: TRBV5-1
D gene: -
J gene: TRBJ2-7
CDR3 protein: ASALSKDSSYEQY

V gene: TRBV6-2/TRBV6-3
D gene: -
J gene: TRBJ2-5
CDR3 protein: ASSFYGAQETQY

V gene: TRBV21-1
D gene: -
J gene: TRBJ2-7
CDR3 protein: ASSPPGDCRWDEQY

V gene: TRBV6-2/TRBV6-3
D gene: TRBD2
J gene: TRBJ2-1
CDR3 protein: ASSPRESGSSYNEQF

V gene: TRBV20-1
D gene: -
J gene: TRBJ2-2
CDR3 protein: SARGVLAGATGELF

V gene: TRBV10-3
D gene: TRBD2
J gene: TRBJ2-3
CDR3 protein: AITDGAGSTDTQY